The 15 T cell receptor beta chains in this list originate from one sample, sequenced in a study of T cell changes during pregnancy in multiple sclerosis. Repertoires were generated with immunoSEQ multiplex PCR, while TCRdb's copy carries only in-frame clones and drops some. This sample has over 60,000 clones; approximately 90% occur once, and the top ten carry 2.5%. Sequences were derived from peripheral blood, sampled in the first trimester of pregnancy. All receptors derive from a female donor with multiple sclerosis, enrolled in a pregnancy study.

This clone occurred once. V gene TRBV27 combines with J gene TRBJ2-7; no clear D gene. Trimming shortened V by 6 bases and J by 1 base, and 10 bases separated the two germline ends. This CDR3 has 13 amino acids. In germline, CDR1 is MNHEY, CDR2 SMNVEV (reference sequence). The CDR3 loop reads CASSHGSSYEQYF. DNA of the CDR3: TGTGCCAGCAGCCATGGCAGTTCCTACGAGCAGTACTTC.

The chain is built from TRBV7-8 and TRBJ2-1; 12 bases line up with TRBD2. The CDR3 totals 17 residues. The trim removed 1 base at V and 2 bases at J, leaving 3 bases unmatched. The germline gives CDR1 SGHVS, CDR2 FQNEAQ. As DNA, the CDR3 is TGTGCCAGCAGCTTAGAACGACTAGCGGGGGCCTACAATGAGCAGTTCTTC. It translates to CASSLERLAGAYNEQFF.

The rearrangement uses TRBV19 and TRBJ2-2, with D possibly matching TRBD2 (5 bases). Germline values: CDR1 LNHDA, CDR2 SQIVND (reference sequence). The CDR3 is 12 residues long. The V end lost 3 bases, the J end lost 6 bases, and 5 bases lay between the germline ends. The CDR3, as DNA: TGTGCCAGTAGTATGGGAGCCGGGGAGCTGTTTTTT. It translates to CASSMGAGELFF.

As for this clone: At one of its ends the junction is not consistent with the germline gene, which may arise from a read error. The DNA of the CDR3 is TGTGCCAGCAAGGACACCGAAGCTTTCTTT. Translation gives CASKDTEAFF. This chain connects TRBV28 to TRBJ1-1, with D perhaps TRBD1 (5 bases). The V gene's germline CDR1 is MDHEN and CDR2 SYDVKM. The CDR3 has 10 amino acids.

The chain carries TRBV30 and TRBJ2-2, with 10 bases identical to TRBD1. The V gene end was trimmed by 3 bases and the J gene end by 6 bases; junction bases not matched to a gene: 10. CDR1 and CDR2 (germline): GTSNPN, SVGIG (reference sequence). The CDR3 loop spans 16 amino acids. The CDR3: CAWRRQGAIVAGELFF. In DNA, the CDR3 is TGTGCCTGGAGGCGACAGGGGGCTATAGTGGCCGGGGAGCTGTTTTTT.

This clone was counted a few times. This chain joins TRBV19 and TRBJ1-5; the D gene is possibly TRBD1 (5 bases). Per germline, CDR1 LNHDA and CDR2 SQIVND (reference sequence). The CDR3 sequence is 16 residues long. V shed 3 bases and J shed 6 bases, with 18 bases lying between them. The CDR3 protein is CASSIQIQGWGQPQHF. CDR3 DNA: TGTGCCAGTAGTATCCAAATCCAGGGCTGGGGTCAGCCCCAGCATTTT.

The CDR3 spells CASSFLAGNNEQFF. CDR3 bases: TGTGCCAGCAGCTTCCTAGCGGGAAACAATGAGCAGTTCTTC. The chain links TRBV7-2 to TRBJ2-1; 9 nucleotides line up with TRBD2. Trimming took 3 bases from V and 5 from J; bases not matched to a gene: 2. Germline values: CDR1 SGHTA, CDR2 FQGNSA. The CDR3 loop spans 14 amino acids.

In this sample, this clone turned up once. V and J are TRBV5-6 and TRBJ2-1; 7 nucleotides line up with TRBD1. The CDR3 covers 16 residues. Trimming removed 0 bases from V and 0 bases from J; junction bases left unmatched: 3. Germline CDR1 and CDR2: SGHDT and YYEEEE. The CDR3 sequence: CASSLVDRISYNEQFF. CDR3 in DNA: TGTGCCAGCAGCTTGGTGGACAGGATCTCCTACAATGAGCAGTTCTTC.

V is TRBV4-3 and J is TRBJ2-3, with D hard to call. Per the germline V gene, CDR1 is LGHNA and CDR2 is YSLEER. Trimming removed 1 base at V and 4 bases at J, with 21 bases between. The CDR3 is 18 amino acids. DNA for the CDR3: TGCGCCAGCAGCCAAGCTGGCTTCAGGCCAAAAAGCCCAGATACGCAGTATTTT. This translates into CASSQAGFRPKSPDTQYF.

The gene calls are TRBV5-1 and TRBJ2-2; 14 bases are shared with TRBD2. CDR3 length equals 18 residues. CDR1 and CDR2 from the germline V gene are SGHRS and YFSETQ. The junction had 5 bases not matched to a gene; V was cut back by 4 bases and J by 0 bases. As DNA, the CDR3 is TGCGCCAGCAGCCCCGGGACTAGCGGGAGTGCGAACACCGGGGAGCTGTTTTTT. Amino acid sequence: CASSPGTSGSANTGELFF.

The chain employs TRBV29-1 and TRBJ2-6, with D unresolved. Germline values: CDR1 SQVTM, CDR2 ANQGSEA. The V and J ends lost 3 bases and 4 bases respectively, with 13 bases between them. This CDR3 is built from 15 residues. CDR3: CSVEVAAQGANVLTF. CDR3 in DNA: TGCAGCGTTGAGGTCGCAGCGCAAGGGGCCAACGTCCTGACTTTC.

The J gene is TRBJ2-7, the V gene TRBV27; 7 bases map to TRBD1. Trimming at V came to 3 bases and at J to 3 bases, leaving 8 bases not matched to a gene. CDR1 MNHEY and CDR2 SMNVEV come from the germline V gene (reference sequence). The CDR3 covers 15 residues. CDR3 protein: CASSFTGVSYYEQYF. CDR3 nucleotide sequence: TGTGCCAGCAGTTTTACAGGGGTCTCGTACTACGAGCAGTACTTC.

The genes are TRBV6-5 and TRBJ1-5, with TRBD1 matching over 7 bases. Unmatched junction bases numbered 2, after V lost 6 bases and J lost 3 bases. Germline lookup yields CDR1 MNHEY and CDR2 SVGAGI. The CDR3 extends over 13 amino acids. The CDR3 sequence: CASRGTDNQPQHF. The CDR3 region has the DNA TGTGCCAGCAGGGGGACAGACAATCAGCCCCAGCATTTT.

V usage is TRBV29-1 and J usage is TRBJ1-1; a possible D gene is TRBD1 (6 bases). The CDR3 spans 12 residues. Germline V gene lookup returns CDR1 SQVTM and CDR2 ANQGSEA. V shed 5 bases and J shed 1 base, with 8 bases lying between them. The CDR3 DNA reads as TGCAGCGTTCTGACAGGGAACACTGAAGCTTTCTTT. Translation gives CSVLTGNTEAFF.

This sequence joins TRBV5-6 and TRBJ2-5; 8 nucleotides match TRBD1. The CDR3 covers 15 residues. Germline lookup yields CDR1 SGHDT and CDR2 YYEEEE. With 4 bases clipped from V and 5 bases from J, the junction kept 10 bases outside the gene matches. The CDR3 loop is CASSGGQGFGETQYF. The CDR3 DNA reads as TGTGCCAGCAGCGGTGGACAGGGATTCGGCGAGACCCAGTACTTC. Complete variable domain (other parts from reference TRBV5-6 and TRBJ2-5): DAGVTQSPTHLIKTRGQQVTLRCSPKSGHDTVSWYQQALGQGPQFIFQYYEEEERQRGNFPDRFSGHQFPNYSSELNVNALLLGDSALYLCASSGGQGFGETQYFGPGTRLLVL.